Given below is one TCR beta chain in context. Original data processing: Reference gene primers were amplified, and this amplification served to estimate nucleated cell counts. Method: immunoSEQ multiplex PCR; TCRdb's copy keeps in-frame clones and lacks some. From that table come the V and J calls and clone size; the DNA was used to work out D and trimming. The table shows some 380,000 clones, with 88% occurring only once. The CDR3 contains 16 residues. Germline V lookup: CDR1 MNHEY, CDR2 SVGAGI. Trimming took 2 bases from V and 8 from J, leaving 21 bases between them. The sample originates from a study of blood T cell repertoires in COVID-19. About the research overall: Specimens from acute and convalescent COVID-19 originated in the United States, Italy and Spain.

Participants spanned ages about 18 to 89 years and resided in over 20 US areas. This clonotype was sampled from a woman in her thirties or forties with acute COVID-19. The gene calls are TRBV6-5 and TRBJ1-2, with D tentatively TRBD1 (6 bases). Sequenced input: PBMCs or T cells enriched from blood (not recorded which). As DNA, the CDR3 is TGTGCCAGCAGTTACCTTAGTCGGGGGGCATCTGGCGGCTACACCTTC. It codes for CASSYLSRGASGGYTF.